This T cell receptor (beta chain) was sequenced for a study of shared clonotypes between healthy human individuals. The study, taken as a whole, reports: In having few donors, the study represented limited genetic and exposure-history diversity.

Regarding this clone: No antigen is known for it.

Assay: immunoSEQ multiplex PCR; the TCRdb copy retains only in-frame clones and omits some. This sample carries under 1,100,000 clones, approximately 78% of them seen once, and the ten largest clones take 0.55% to 0.7%. The CDR3 totals 12 residues. Germline CDR1 MDHEN, CDR2 SYDVKM. Trimming removed 2 bases from V and 7 bases from J, with 8 bases in between. The chain is built from TRBV28 and TRBJ1-2; D not certain. This TCR was sampled from a man in his late teens or twenties in good health. Some clones in this sample may be carry-over from other donors' samples. Sequencing was performed on memory CD4+ T cells from PBMCs. The subset is: CD45RA-negative fraction. CDR3 protein: CASSLGFSGYTF. DNA for the CDR3: TGTGCCAGCAGTTTAGGCTTCTCTGGCTACACCTTC.